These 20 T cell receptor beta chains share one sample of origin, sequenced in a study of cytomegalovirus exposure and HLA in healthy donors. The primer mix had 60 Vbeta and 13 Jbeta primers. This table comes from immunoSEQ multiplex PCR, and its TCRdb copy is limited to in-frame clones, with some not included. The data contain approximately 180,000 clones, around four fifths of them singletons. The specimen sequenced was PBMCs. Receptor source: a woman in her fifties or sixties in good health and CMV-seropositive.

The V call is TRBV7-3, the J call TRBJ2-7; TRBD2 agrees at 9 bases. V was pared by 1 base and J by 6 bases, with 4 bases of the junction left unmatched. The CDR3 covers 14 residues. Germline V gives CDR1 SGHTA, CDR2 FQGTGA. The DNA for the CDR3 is TGTGCCAGCAGCTTAAGGGCGGGAGGGAGCGAGCAGTACTTC. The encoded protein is CASSLRAGGSEQYF.

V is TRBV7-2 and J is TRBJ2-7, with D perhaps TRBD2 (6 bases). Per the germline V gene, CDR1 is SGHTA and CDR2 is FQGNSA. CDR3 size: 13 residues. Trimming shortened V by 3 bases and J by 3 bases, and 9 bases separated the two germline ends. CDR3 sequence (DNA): TGTGCCAGCAGCTTGGAGGGATACTACGAGCAGTACTTC. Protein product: CASSLEGYYEQYF.

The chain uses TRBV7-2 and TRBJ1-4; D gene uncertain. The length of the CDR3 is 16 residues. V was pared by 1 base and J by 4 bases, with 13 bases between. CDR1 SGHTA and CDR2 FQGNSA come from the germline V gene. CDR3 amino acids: CASSLDYRPVNEKLFF. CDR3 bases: TGTGCCAGCAGCTTAGATTACAGACCTGTTAATGAAAAACTGTTTTTT.

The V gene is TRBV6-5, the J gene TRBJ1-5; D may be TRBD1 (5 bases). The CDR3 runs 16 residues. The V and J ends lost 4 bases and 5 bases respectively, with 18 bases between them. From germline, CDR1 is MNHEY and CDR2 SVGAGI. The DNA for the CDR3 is TGTGCCAGCAGTTGGGCGGGGAAAACAGGTGATCAGCCCCAGCATTTT. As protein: CASSWAGKTGDQPQHF.

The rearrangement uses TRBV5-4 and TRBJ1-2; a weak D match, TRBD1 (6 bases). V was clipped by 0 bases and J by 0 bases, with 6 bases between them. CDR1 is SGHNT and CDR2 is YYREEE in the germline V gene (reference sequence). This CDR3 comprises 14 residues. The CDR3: CASSLGQANYGYTF. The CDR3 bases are TGTGCCAGCAGCTTGGGACAGGCTAACTATGGCTACACCTTC.

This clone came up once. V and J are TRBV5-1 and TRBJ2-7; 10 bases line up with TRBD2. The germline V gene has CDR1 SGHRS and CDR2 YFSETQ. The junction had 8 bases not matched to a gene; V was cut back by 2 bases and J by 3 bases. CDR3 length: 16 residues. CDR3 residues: CASSLTKREGRYEQYF. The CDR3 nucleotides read TGCGCCAGCAGCTTAACGAAGCGGGAGGGCCGCTACGAGCAGTACTTC.

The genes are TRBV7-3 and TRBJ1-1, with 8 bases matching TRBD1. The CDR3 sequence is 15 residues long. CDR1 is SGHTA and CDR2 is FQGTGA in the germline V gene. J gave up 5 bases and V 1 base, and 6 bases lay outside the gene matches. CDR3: CASSLNSGGLTEAFF. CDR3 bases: TGTGCCAGCAGCTTAAACTCAGGGGGCTTGACTGAAGCTTTCTTT.

In DNA, the CDR3 is TGCGCCAGCAGCCCGGACAGAAGCACAGATACGCAGTATTTT. This gives the protein CASSPDRSTDTQYF. The chain employs TRBV4-1 and TRBJ2-3; tentative D call: TRBD1 (6 bases). V gave up 4 bases and J gave up 0 bases, with 8 bases separating them. CDR1 is MGHRA, CDR2 YSYEKL, per germline. This CDR3 has 14 residues.

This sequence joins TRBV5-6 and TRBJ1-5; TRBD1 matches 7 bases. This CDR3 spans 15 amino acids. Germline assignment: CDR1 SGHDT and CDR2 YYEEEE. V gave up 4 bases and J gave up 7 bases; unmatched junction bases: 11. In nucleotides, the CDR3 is TGTGCCAGCAGCCGTGGGACAGATCCGTGGCAGCCCCAGCATTTT. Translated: CASSRGTDPWQPQHF.

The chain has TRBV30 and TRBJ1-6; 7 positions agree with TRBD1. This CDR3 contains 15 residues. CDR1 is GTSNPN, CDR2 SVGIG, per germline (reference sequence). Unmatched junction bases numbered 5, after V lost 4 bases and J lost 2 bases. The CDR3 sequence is CAWTGTVAYNSPLHF. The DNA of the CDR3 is TGTGCCTGGACCGGGACAGTCGCCTATAATTCACCCCTCCACTTT.

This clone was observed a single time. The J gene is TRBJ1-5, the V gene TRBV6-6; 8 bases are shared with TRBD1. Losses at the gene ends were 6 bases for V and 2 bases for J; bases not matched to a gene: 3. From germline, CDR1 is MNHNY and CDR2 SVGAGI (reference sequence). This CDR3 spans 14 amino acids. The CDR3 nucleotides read TGTGCCAGCAGAAAGGGACAGGGCAATCAGCCCCAGCATTTT. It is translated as CASRKGQGNQPQHF.

CDR3 bases: TGTGCCAGCAGTCCAGGCCGGGAGCCCCAGTACTTC. Translated: CASSPGREPQYF. V gene TRBV28 combines with J gene TRBJ2-5, with D perhaps TRBD2 (6 bases). Trimming cost V 5 bases and J 9 bases, with 13 bases left between them. Germline-derived CDR1 and CDR2 are MDHEN and SYDVKM. The CDR3 sequence is 12 residues long.

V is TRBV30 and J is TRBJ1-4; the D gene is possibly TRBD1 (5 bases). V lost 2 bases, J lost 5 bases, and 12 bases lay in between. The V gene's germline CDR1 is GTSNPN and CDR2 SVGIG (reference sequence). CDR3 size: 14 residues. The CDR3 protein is CAWSPGAGNEKLFF. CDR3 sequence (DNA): TGTGCCTGGAGTCCTGGGGCGGGGAATGAAAAACTGTTTTTT.

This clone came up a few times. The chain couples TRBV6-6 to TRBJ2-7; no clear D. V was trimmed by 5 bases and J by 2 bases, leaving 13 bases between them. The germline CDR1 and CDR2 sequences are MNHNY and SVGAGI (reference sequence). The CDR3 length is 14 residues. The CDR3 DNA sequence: TGTGCCAGCAGTCCACGTATCGACACCTACGAGCAGTACTTC. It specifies CASSPRIDTYEQYF.

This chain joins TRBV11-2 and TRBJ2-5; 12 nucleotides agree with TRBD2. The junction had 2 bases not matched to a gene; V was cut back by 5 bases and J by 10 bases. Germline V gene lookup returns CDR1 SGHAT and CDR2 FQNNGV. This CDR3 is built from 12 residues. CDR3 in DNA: TGTGCCAGCAGCCTAGCGGGGGGGGTCCAGTACTTC. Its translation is CASSLAGGVQYF.

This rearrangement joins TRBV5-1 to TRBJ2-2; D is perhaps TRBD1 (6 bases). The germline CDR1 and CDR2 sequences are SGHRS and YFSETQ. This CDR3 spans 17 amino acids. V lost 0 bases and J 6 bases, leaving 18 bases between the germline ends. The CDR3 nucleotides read TGCGCCAGCAGCTTGGCCATATCTCAGGGGCGGGCCGGGGAGCTGTTTTTT. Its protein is CASSLAISQGRAGELFF.

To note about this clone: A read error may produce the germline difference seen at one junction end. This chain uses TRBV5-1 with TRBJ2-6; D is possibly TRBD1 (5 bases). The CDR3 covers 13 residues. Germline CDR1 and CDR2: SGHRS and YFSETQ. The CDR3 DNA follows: TGCGCCAGCCAGCCCTCTGGGGCCAACGGCCTGACTTTC. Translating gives CASQPSGANGLTF. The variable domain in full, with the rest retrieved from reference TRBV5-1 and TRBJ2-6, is KAGVTQTPRYLIKTRGQQVTLSCSPISGHRSVSWYQQTPGQGLQFLFEYFSETQRNKGNFPGRFSGRQFSNSRSEMNVSTLELGDSALYLCASQPSGANGLTFGAGSRLTVL.

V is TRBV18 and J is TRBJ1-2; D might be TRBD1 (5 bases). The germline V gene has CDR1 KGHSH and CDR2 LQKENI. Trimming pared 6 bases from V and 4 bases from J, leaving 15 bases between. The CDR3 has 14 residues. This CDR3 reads CASSSQGGFYGYTF. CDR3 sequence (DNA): TGTGCCAGCTCGTCGCAGGGAGGGTTCTATGGCTACACCTTC.

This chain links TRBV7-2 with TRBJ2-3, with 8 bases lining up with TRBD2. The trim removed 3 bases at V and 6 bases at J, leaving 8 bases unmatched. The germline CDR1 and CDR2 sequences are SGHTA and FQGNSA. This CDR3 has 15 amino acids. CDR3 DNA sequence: TGTGCCAGCAGCTTTTTACGGGGGGGCCTCGATACGCAGTATTTT. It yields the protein CASSFLRGGLDTQYF.

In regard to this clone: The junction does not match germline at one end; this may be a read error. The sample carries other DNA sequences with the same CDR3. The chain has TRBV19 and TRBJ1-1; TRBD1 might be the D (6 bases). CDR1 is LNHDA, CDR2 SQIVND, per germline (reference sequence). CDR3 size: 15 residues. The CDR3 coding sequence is TGTGCCAGTAGTATGCGGGGGGCGCGCGACACTGAAGCTTTCTTC. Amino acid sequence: CASSMRGARDTEAFF.